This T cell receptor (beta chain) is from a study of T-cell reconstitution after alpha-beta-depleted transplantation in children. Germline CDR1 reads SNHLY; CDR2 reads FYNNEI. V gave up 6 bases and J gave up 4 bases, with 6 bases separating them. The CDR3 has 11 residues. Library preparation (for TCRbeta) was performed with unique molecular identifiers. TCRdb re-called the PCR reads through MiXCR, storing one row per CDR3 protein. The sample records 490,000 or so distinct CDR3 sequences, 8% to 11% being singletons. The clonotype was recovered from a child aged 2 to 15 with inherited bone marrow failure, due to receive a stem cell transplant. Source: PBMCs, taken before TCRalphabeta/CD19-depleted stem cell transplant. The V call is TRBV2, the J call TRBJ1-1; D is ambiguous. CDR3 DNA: TGTGCCAGCAGCGCCCTCACTGAAGCTTTCTTT. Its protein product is CASSALTEAFF.